Presented here are 18 T cell receptor beta chains from one specimen sequenced in a study of blood T cell repertoires in COVID-19. Profiling relied on immunoSEQ multiplex PCR, and the TCRdb table lists in-frame clones only, not all of them. This sample has approximately 300,000 clones, with roughly 89% found just once. Sample: PBMCs or T cells enriched from blood (not recorded which). The origin of the receptors is a man in his sixties who had recovered from COVID-19.

This clone was counted only a few times. The V gene is TRBV2, the J gene TRBJ2-3, with TRBD2 as a possible D gene (5 bases). This CDR3 has 14 residues. Germline-derived CDR1 and CDR2 are SNHLY and FYNNEI. V was clipped by 4 bases and J by 1 base, with 9 bases between them. The CDR3: CASSVWGGTDTQYF. Written as DNA, the CDR3 is TGTGCCAGCAGTGTTTGGGGAGGCACAGATACGCAGTATTTT.

The chain has TRBV6-2 or TRBV6-3 and TRBJ2-7; TRBD2 agrees at 12 bases. This CDR3 contains 16 residues. Germline V gene lookup returns CDR1 MNHEY and CDR2 SVGEGT. V shed 3 bases and J 0 bases; nucleotides not matched to a gene: 3. The CDR3 is CASSYLAGGTSYEQYF. CDR3 DNA: TGTGCCAGCAGTTATCTAGCGGGAGGGACCTCCTACGAGCAGTACTTC.

The chain uses TRBV28 and TRBJ1-3, with 11 nucleotides matching TRBD1. The V segment lost 4 bases and the J segment 3 bases; nucleotides outside the gene matches: 5. This CDR3 has 16 residues. Germline V gene sequence: CDR1 MDHEN, CDR2 SYDVKM. The CDR3 sequence: CASSSGQGAGGNTIYF. CDR3 in DNA: TGTGCCAGCAGTTCCGGACAGGGGGCGGGTGGAAACACCATATATTTT.

The rearrangement joins TRBV11-2 to TRBJ1-1, with D uncertain. This CDR3 spans 13 amino acids. Germline values: CDR1 SGHAT, CDR2 FQNNGV. The V and J ends lost 5 bases and 5 bases respectively, with 12 bases between them. The CDR3 DNA reads TGTGCCAGCAGCCTGGAGGTAGAGACTGAAGCTTTCTTT. As protein: CASSLEVETEAFF.

The chain couples TRBV11-2 to TRBJ2-1, with 11 bases fitting TRBD2. Germline V gives CDR1 SGHAT, CDR2 FQNNGV. The CDR3 covers 16 residues. J was trimmed by 5 bases and V by 4 bases; bases with no gene match: 7. Here the CDR3 DNA reads TGTGCCAGCAGCTCCTTACCGGGACTAGCGGACAATGAGCAGTTCTTC. Its translation: CASSSLPGLADNEQFF.

The chain uses TRBV6-1 and TRBJ1-5, with D maybe TRBD1 (6 bases). There are 13 residues in the CDR3. Per the germline V gene, CDR1 is MNHNS and CDR2 is SASEGT. Trimming took 1 base from V and 6 from J, leaving 7 bases between them. The CDR3 region has the DNA TGTGCCAGCAGTGAAGGAGGGGGTCAGCCCCAGCATTTT. Protein: CASSEGGGQPQHF.

The gene calls are TRBV7-6 and TRBJ1-4; 9 bases fit TRBD1. Germline CDR1 is SGHVS and CDR2 is FNYEAQ. Losses at the gene ends were 5 bases for V and 8 bases for J; bases not matched to a gene: 24. The CDR3 runs to 20 residues. CDR3 protein: CASSAHPTGQGFSRGEKLFF. CDR3 sequence (DNA): TGTGCCAGCAGCGCCCACCCTACGGGACAGGGTTTTTCACGTGGGGAAAAACTGTTTTTT.

This clone was seen a single time. The chain links TRBV3-1 (or the pseudogene TRBV3-2) to TRBJ1-2, with D uncertain. CDR1 and CDR2 (germline): LGHDT, YNNKEL (reference sequence). The germline V and J ends were trimmed by 1 base and 8 bases, with 11 bases remaining between them. The CDR3 contains 13 residues. The DNA of the CDR3 is TGTGCCAGCAGCCAAGTAACAGCATACGGCTACACCTTC. It specifies CASSQVTAYGYTF.

The gene calls are TRBV11-3 and TRBJ2-1; 11 bases map to TRBD2. CDR3 length: 15 residues. V lost 4 bases, J lost 10 bases, and 9 bases stayed unmatched. The germline V gene encodes CDR1 SGHNT and CDR2 YENEEA. The CDR3 loop is CASSSGLAGGREQFF. As DNA, the CDR3 is TGTGCCAGCAGCTCAGGGCTAGCGGGAGGTAGGGAGCAGTTCTTC. Using reference TRBV11-3 and TRBJ2-1 for the parts outside the CDR3, the full variable domain is EAGVVQSPRYKIIEKKQPVAFWCNPISGHNTLYWYLQNLGQGPELLIRYENEEAVDDSQLPKDRFSAERLKGVDSTLKIQPAELGDSAVYLCASSSGLAGGREQFFGPGTRLTVL.

This clone was counted once. This sequence joins TRBV19 and TRBJ1-6; TRBD1 is a possible D gene (6 bases). The V end lost 8 bases, the J end lost 7 bases, and 21 bases lay between the germline ends. Germline loops: CDR1 LNHDA, CDR2 SQIVND (reference sequence). This CDR3 is 16 amino acids long. The CDR3 sequence: CASGPLRGQHNSPLHF. The CDR3 nucleotides read TGTGCCAGTGGACCTCTGAGAGGACAGCACAATTCACCCCTCCACTTT.

V is TRBV6-5 and J is TRBJ1-1, with D tentatively TRBD1 (5 bases). CDR3 size: 14 residues. Germline assignment: CDR1 MNHEY and CDR2 SVGAGI. V was pared by 2 bases and J by 10 bases, with 17 bases between. Here the CDR3 DNA reads TGTGCCAGCAGTTACGACTCTTCCGGGACTAGAGCTTTCTTT. Protein product: CASSYDSSGTRAFF.

The chain carries TRBV24-1 and TRBJ2-1; 10 nucleotides agree with TRBD1. Looked up from germline, CDR1 is KGHDR and CDR2 is SFDVKD. The CDR3 runs 15 residues. V shed 5 bases and J 3 bases; nucleotides not matched to a gene: 3. The CDR3, as DNA: TGTGCCACCAGTGGGGACAGGGGAAACTACAATGAGCAGTTCTTC. Translating gives CATSGDRGNYNEQFF.

Remarks on this clone: At one end, the junction sequence differs from germline, possibly due to a read error. The chain links TRBV29-1 to TRBJ2-5; 11 bases match TRBD2. This CDR3 spans 16 amino acids. Germline V gene data show CDR1 as SQVTM and CDR2 as ANQGSEA. The CDR3 protein is CSVEEVAGGPRVTQYF. CDR3 bases: TGCAGCGTCGAAGAGGTAGCGGGAGGGCCCCGGGTGACCCAGTACTTC.

The gene calls are TRBV4-2 and TRBJ2-1, with 11 bases lining up with TRBD2. The CDR3 has 19 residues. CDR1 and CDR2 (germline): LGHNA, YNFKEQ. After removal of 0 bases from V and 6 bases from J, the junction contained 13 bases not matched to a gene. The chain's CDR3 is CASSQDLTWLAGGPNEQFF. The CDR3 nucleotides are TGTGCCAGCAGCCAAGATCTCACCTGGCTAGCGGGAGGCCCCAATGAGCAGTTCTTC.

V and J are TRBV7-3 and TRBJ2-7; the match to TRBD2 covers 10 bases. The V gene's germline CDR1 is SGHTA and CDR2 FQGTGA. Trimming removed 1 base from V and 5 bases from J; junction bases left unmatched: 11. The CDR3 has 17 amino acids. CDR3 DNA: TGTGCCAGCAGCTTAAGGGGCCCCGCTAGCGGGAGCCACGAGCAGTACTTC. Encoded protein: CASSLRGPASGSHEQYF.

CDR3 loop: CASSNPRGQSTDTQYF. The CDR3 nucleotides are TGTGCCAGTAGTAACCCCCGAGGACAAAGCACAGATACGCAGTATTTT. V usage is TRBV19 and J usage is TRBJ2-3; weak D call: TRBD1 (5 bases). Trimming removed 4 bases at V and 0 bases at J, with 14 bases between. Germline-derived CDR1 and CDR2 are LNHDA and SQIVND (reference sequence). The CDR3 totals 16 residues.

The rearrangement links TRBV9 to TRBJ1-4; 8 bases agree with TRBD1. The J segment lost 6 bases and the V segment lost 3 bases, leaving 10 bases of the junction unmatched. The V gene's germline CDR1 is SGDLS and CDR2 YYNGEE. This CDR3 comprises 16 residues. The CDR3 is CASSGPSGGRDEKLFF. In nucleotides, the CDR3 is TGTGCCAGCAGCGGACCCTCAGGGGGCCGAGATGAAAAACTGTTTTTT.

In DNA, the CDR3 is TGTGCCAGCAGCCCGTACGGGAGGGGCGATTCACCCCTCCACTTT. Amino acid sequence: CASSPYGRGDSPLHF. This sequence joins TRBV9 and TRBJ1-6; D perhaps matches TRBD1 (5 bases). Germline CDR1 is SGDLS and CDR2 is YYNGEE. The CDR3 is 15 amino acids. The ends were cut back, 4 bases at V and 8 bases at J, with 16 bases in the middle.